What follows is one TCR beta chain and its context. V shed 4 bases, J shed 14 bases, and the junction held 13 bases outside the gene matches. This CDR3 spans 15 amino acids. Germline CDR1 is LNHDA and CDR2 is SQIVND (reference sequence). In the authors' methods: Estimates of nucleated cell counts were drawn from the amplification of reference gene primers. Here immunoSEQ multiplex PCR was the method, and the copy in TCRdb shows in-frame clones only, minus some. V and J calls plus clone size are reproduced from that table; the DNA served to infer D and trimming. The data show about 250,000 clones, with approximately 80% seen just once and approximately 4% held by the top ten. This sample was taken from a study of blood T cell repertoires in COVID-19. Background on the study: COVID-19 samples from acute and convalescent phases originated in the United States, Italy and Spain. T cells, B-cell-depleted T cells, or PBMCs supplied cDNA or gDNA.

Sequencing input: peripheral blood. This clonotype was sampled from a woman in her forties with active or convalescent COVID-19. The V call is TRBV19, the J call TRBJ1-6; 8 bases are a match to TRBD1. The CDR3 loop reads CASSRPGQAFGSLHF. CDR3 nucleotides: TGTGCCAGTAGTAGACCGGGACAGGCCTTCGGGTCCCTCCACTTT.